The 11 T cell receptor beta chains reported below all come from one sample, sequenced in a study of esophageal squamous cell carcinoma under preoperative chemotherapy. Documented time point: before preoperative PTX-NDP chemotherapy. TCRdb processed the PCR reads anew with MiXCR; each CDR3 protein has one entry. The sample records around 14,000 distinct CDR3 sequences, over 55% being singletons. Sampling was carried out from a patient given preoperative chemotherapy. The receptor source for this set is a human donor with esophageal squamous cell carcinoma. The donor label of this sample is uncertain.

This clonotype is labeled as medium-sized (0.01 to 0.1%). V gene TRBV7-2 combines with J gene TRBJ2-1; 10 bases align to TRBD2. This CDR3 is built from 16 residues. With 1 base clipped from V and 9 bases from J, the junction kept 9 bases outside the gene matches. Germline CDR1 and CDR2: SGHTA and FQGNSA. The CDR3 DNA reads TGTGCCAGCAGCTTAGTGTCTAGCGGGAGTTGGGGTGAGCAGTTCTTC. It specifies CASSLVSSGSWGEQFF. Filled out from reference TRBV7-2 and TRBJ2-1, the complete variable domain reads GAGVSQSPSNKVTEKGKDVELRCDPISGHTALYWYRQSLGQGLEFLIYFQGNSAPDKSGLPSDRFSAERTGGSVSTLTIQRTQQEDSAVYLCASSLVSSGSWGEQFFGPGTRLTVL.

CDR3 amino acids: CASSYAKRGVYNEQFF. Written as DNA, the CDR3 is TGTGCCAGCAGTTACGCGAAGCGGGGGGTCTACAATGAGCAGTTCTTC. The V call is TRBV6-5, the J call TRBJ2-1, with 9 positions matching TRBD2. The junction had 5 bases not matched to a gene; V was cut back by 2 bases and J by 3 bases. Germline V gives CDR1 MNHEY, CDR2 SVGAGI. This CDR3 is 16 amino acids long.

In regard to this clonotype: Mismatch with germline at one junction end may stem from a read error. The genes are TRBV6-4 and TRBJ2-3; D assignment may be TRBD1 or TRBD2 (5 bases each). CDR1 and CDR2 from the germline V gene are MRHNA and SNTAGT. The CDR3 runs to 15 residues. DNA of the CDR3: TGTGGCAGCAGTCTGGGGGTGGGAGCCGAAAACACGCAGTATTTC. Translated: CGSSLGVGAENTQYF.

This clonotype was seen repeatedly, ten times or more. The chain employs TRBV6-6 and TRBJ2-5; D possibly corresponds to TRBD2 (5 bases). Germline CDR1 is MNHNY and CDR2 is SVGAGI (reference sequence). V was cut by 6 bases and J by 11 bases, with 25 bases left in between. The CDR3 extends over 15 amino acids. The CDR3: CASRLGLDLSNEQYF. CDR3 in DNA: TGTGCCAGCAGACTCGGACTTGACCTGTCCAATGAGCAGTACTTC.

In this sample, this clonotype turned up many times. This CDR3 fails to terminate in the conserved phenylalanine or tryptophan, so it likely reflects a read error. Because the CDR3's place on the DNA is in doubt, the DNA is left out and the CDR3 is given as listed by TCRdb. The chain combines TRBV6-1 with TRBJ2-6; the D segment call TRBD1 is taken from the table without a DNA check. The CDR3 has 9 amino acids, counting both end residues. CDR1 and CDR2 from the germline V gene are MNHNS and SASEGT. CDR3 protein: CASSRNQGD.

Regarding this clonotype: The junction and the germline gene differ at one end; a read error may be behind it. The V call is TRBV7-2, the J call TRBJ2-3; 10 bases line up with TRBD2. Germline CDR1 and CDR2: SGHTA and FQGNSA. CDR3 length: 16 residues. CDR3 region: CASRGSGGGDQDTQYF. The CDR3, as DNA: TGTGCCAGCAGGGGCAGCGGGGGGGGTGACCAAGATACGCAGTATTTC.

The CDR3 region has the DNA TGTGCCAGCAGGGGCAACGGGGGCGACGGCGAAGAGACCCAGTACTTC. Translated, it gives CASRGNGGDGEETQYF. The rearrangement uses TRBV6-1 and TRBJ2-5; the D call may be TRBD1 or TRBD2 (6 bases each). The germline gives CDR1 MNHNS, CDR2 SASEGT. V was pared by 6 bases and J by 3 bases, with 20 bases between. The CDR3 has 16 amino acids.

A few counts support this clonotype. The chain joins TRBV6-1 to TRBJ2-3, with D perhaps TRBD1 or TRBD2 (6 bases each). The V end was cut by 6 bases, the J end by 4 bases, with 14 bases between. Germline V lookup: CDR1 MNHNS, CDR2 SASEGT. The CDR3 loop spans 14 amino acids. DNA for the CDR3: TGTGCCAGCAGAGTAACAGGGACTTCAGATACGCAGTATTTT. It specifies CASRVTGTSDTQYF.

This sequence joins TRBV6-5 and TRBJ2-2, with D possibly matching TRBD1 (6 bases). The germline V gene has CDR1 MNHEY and CDR2 SVGAGI. Trimming stripped 4 bases from V and 3 bases from J, with 6 bases between. This CDR3 region has 13 residues. DNA of the CDR3: TGTGCCAGCAGTTCAGGGGACACCGGGGAGCTGTTTTTT. Translated: CASSSGDTGELFF.

On this clonotype: At one end the junction does not follow the germline gene, possibly because of a read error. The V and J genes are TRBV6-1 and TRBJ2-3; 8 bases are shared with TRBD2. This CDR3 comprises 16 residues. CDR1 MNHNS and CDR2 SASEGT come from the germline V gene. CDR3 in amino acids: CASRRNGGGGAETQYF. The DNA of the CDR3 is TGTGCCAGCAGGCGCAACGGGGGGGGCGGGGCAGAGACGCAGTACTTT.

J is TRBJ2-1 and V is TRBV10-1; 13 nucleotides align to TRBD2. With V trimmed by 10 bases and J by 13 bases, 34 bases remained unmatched. This CDR3 region has 21 residues. The germline CDR1 and CDR2 sequences are WNHNN and SYGVQD (reference sequence). The CDR3 DNA is TGCGCCACCGAGCACTTTACCGGGACTAGCGGGACGCCTCTTGGTCGGGAGACCCAGTTCTTC. It specifies CATEHFTGTSGTPLGRETQFF.